What follows is one T cell receptor (beta chain) and its context. What antigen it recognizes has not been identified. No clone much larger than this one lies a single base away; base qualities are absent. Measured from the cysteine to the phenylalanine, the CDR3 is 14 residues long. Only the CDR3 DNA stays, 42 bases, in frame from base 1. The CDR1 and CDR2 encoded by the germline V gene are MDHEN and SYDVKM. V is cut by 6 bases and J by 5 bases, and the space between the germline ends is 17 bases. This entry comes from a study of technical replicates of blood from a handful of donors (dated by TCRdb to the late 2010s). The receptor library was made with the immunoSEQ multiplex PCR assay. TCRdb retrieved this table from immuneACCESS and kept in-frame rearrangements only. Not all clones are present; in checked studies, unresolved V genes account for under half, and no reason is known for the remainder. The sample includes around 92,000 clones, with more than 90% observed a single time. In total, the top ten clones hold approximately 0.23% of the sample.

Sample: T cells isolated from PBMCs. This sequence was found in a human donor in good health. The chain employs TRBV28 and TRBJ2-7; TRBD1 could be the D gene, as 5 bases match. The nucleotides are TGTGCCAGCAGCCTTTTATTATCAGGGAACGAGCAGTACTTC. It translates as CASSLLLSGNEQYF.